The rows below give T cell receptor beta chains drawn from one sample of a study of tumor-infiltrating lymphocytes in primary liver carcinoma. TCRdb ran MiXCR on the multiplex PCR reads and lists one entry per CDR3 protein. The table records around 60,000 distinct CDR3 sequences, over 60% of them present only once. The sequenced sample was liver tumor tissue from sampling region 4. The receptors originated from a man aged 40-50 years with primary liver carcinoma and hepatitis B virus infection. CDR3s include the opening cysteine and the closing phenylalanine or tryptophan. D genes are given only for firm matches. Not every row has a clone size; where given, it reads once, few, many or a size class.

CDR3 DNA	CDR3 protein	clone size	D gene	V gene	J gene	CDR3 length
TGTGCCAGCAGGTCGAACACCGGGGAGCTGTTTTTT	CASRSNTGELFF	medium-sized	NA	TRBV7-9	TRBJ2-2	12
TGCGCCAGCAGCCAAGACGTATCCAATCAGCCCCAGCATTTT	CASSQDVSNQPQHF	many	NA	TRBV4-3	TRBJ1-5	14
TGTGCCAGCAGCTCTGCGGGATCGAACACCGGGAAGCTGTTCTTT	CASSSAGSNTGKLFF	NA	NA	TRBV11-2	TRBJ2-2	15
TGCAGCTCATTAGCGGAGGGCCAAGAGACCCAGTACTTC	CSSLAEGQETQYF	few	NA	TRBV29-1	TRBJ2-5	13
TGTATCAGCAGCTCGTACACAGTAAACACTGAAGCTTTCTTT	CISSSYTVNTEAFF	NA	NA	TRBV5-6	TRBJ1-1	14
TGTGCCAGCAGTTTAGGGAGCCAAAGGCATACCTTCTTT	CASSLGSQRHTFF	many	NA	TRBV12-3/TRBV12-4	TRBJ1-1	13
TGTGCCAGCAGTCCCCCGGGACAGGGGAATCAGCCCCAGCAGTTT	CASSPPGQGNQPQQF	NA	TRBD1	TRBV28	TRBJ1-5	15
TGTGCCAGCAGCTCGAAGCGGGAGTACTACGATGAGCAGTTCTTC	CASSSKREYYDEQFF	few	TRBD2	TRBV5-6	TRBJ2-1	15
TGTGCCAGCAGAGGAATACAGGGGGCTTTGGACACCGAGGAGCTGTTCTTT	CASRGIQGALDTEELFF	NA	TRBD1	TRBV6-1	TRBJ2-2	17
TGTGCCATCAGCTCCGGGACAGGGGTGACCGGGGAGCCTTTTTTT	CAISSGTGVTGEPFF	NA	TRBD1	TRBV5-6	TRBJ2-2	15
TGTGCCAGCAACACCGGGACTGATGGCACAGATACGCAGTATTTT	CASNTGTDGTDTQYF	NA	NA	TRBV11-2	TRBJ2-3	15
TGTGCCTGGAGTGCCGGGTGGAAGGGTACCAGCGGCTACACCTTC	CAWSAGWKGTSGYTF	NA	NA	TRBV30	TRBJ1-2	15
TGTGCCAGCAGCCAAGATATGGGGGGCAATCAGCCCCAGCATTTC	CASSQDMGGNQPQHF	NA	NA	TRBV4-2	TRBJ1-5	15
TGCAGCGTCGCCACACTTCGGCCCTGGTCCAGTCAAGAGCACTTCTTC	CSVATLRPWSSQEHFF	NA	NA	TRBV29-1	TRBJ2-1	16
TGTGCCAGCAGCGTGGCGACTTTCTCCTACGAGCGGTACTTC	CASSVATFSYERYF	NA	NA	TRBV14	TRBJ2-7	14
TGTGCCAGCAGTTACCGACAGGAGGCTTTCTTT	CASSYRQEAFF	NA	NA	TRBV28	TRBJ1-1	11
TGTGCCAGCAGCCAGGAAGTAATCGGGGTGGGCGGCTACACCTTC	CASSQEVIGVGGYTF	NA	NA	TRBV4-2	TRBJ1-2	15
TGTGACAGCAGCCCTAGCACCCGGGAGATCCAGTACTTC	CDSSPSTREIQYF	NA	NA	TRBV5-6	TRBJ2-5	13
TGTGCCAGTAGCCCCCTACTAGTGGGCGGAGAGACCCAGTACTTC	CASSPLLVGGETQYF	NA	NA	TRBV6-2/TRBV6-3	TRBJ2-5	15
TGTGCCAGCAGCGACGGGACAGGGGGTAATATGCAGTATTTT	CASSDGTGGNMQYF	NA	TRBD1	TRBV5-6	TRBJ2-3	14
TGCGCCAGCAGCTCGACTAGCGCGAACACCGGGGAGCTGCTTTTT	CASSSTSANTGELLF	NA	TRBD2	TRBV5-4	TRBJ2-2	15
TGTGCCAGCATCCAAGATAAGGGGAGTGGCTACGAGCAGTACTTC	CASIQDKGSGYEQYF	once	NA	TRBV4-2	TRBJ2-7	15